This record covers a single T cell receptor beta chain. The data are from a study of blood T cell repertoires in COVID-19. Turning to the study itself: COVID-19 samples collected from the United States, Italy and Spain covered acute and convalescent phases.

As originally analysed: Estimated nucleated cell counts came from reference gene primer amplification. Produced via immunoSEQ multiplex PCR; TCRdb's table is partial and in-frame only. For V, J and clone size, that table is used; D and trimming come from the DNA. The sample lists about 250,000 clones; 84% were seen once. The germline gives CDR1 MNHEY, CDR2 SVGAGI. V lost 3 bases, J lost 1 base, and 12 bases lay in between. The CDR3 length is 15 residues. Sequenced material: peripheral blood. The V and J genes are TRBV6-5 and TRBJ2-5, with D unclear. The receptor comes from a middle-aged woman who had recovered from COVID-19. CDR3 protein: CASSYMGYRQETQYF. DNA of the CDR3: TGTGCCAGCAGTTATATGGGCTACCGCCAAGAGACCCAGTACTTC.